This T cell receptor beta chain is from a study of beta chain features in type 1 diabetes. With respect to this clone: Antigen unknown.

The authors reverse transcribed all of the isolated RNA, so sequencing captured expressed TCRB transcripts. The repertoire was sequenced with immunoSEQ multiplex PCR; TCRdb's copy has only in-frame clones and lacks some. This sample has some 230,000 clones, with 9.6% found just once. Regarding the study as a whole: Naive, central memory and regulatory TCRB repertoires appeared more similar among patients than healthy donors. Patients with type 1 diabetes showed fewer VDJ junction insertions and more deletions.

This TCR was recovered from a woman aged 18-30 years in good health. The sample consisted of naive CD4+ T cells from blood.

The CDR3 sequence: CSVADRGRNEKLFF. CDR3 in DNA: TGCAGCGTTGCGGACAGGGGGCGGAATGAAAAACTGTTTTTT. The rearrangement uses TRBV29-1 and TRBJ1-4; 11 bases map to TRBD1. The CDR3 has 14 residues. Germline loops: CDR1 SQVTM, CDR2 ANQGSEA. Trimming removed 4 bases from V and 5 bases from J; junction bases left unmatched: 3.